What follows are 20 T cell receptor beta chains derived from one specimen sequenced in a study of blood T cell repertoires in COVID-19. Clones were sequenced by immunoSEQ multiplex PCR, and TCRdb holds only the in-frame ones, with some missing. This table holds approximately 190,000 clones, roughly 87% found once. What was sequenced was peripheral blood. All receptors derive from a woman between 40 and 55 years old with acute or convalescent COVID-19.

This clone was recorded a few times. The chain couples TRBV15 to TRBJ1-1; TRBD1 matches at 8 bases. CDR1 and CDR2 from the germline V gene are LNHNV and YYDKDF (reference sequence). J lost 0 bases, V lost 5 bases, and 11 bases had no gene match. The CDR3 runs to 17 residues. The CDR3 DNA follows: TGTGCCACCAGCGGGGAGTTCACGGGACAGGTGAACACTGAAGCTTTCTTT. As protein: CATSGEFTGQVNTEAFF.

This clone has a handful of counts. The chain has TRBV27 and TRBJ2-7, with TRBD1 as a possible D gene (6 bases). The germline gives CDR1 MNHEY, CDR2 SMNVEV (reference sequence). The CDR3 runs 13 residues. Trimming left V 10 bases short and J 3 bases short, with 16 bases between. The chain's CDR3 is CATTHTDSYEQYF. The DNA for the CDR3 is TGTGCCACCACCCATACGGACAGCTACGAGCAGTACTTC.

V gene TRBV10-3 combines with J gene TRBJ2-1; no clear D. V lost 6 bases and J lost 6, with 15 bases in between. Germline V CDR1 and CDR2: ENHRY, SYGVKD. The CDR3 consists of 14 residues. CDR3 sequence: CAIRFSWQSNEQFF. The DNA for the CDR3 is TGTGCCATCAGATTCTCGTGGCAGTCCAATGAGCAGTTCTTC.

The V gene is TRBV2, the J gene TRBJ1-3, with D perhaps matching TRBD1 (6 bases). Trimming left V 3 bases short and J 0 bases short, with 9 bases between. Germline values: CDR1 SNHLY, CDR2 FYNNEI. The CDR3 runs to 15 residues. DNA of the CDR3: TGTGCCAGCAGTGATCAGGGGAACTCTGGAAACACCATATATTTT. Protein: CASSDQGNSGNTIYF.

V and J are TRBV2 and TRBJ2-1; D might be TRBD1 (6 bases). Trimming removed 6 bases from V and 16 bases from J, with 19 bases in between. This CDR3 spans 12 amino acids. Germline CDR1 SNHLY, CDR2 FYNNEI. CDR3 bases: TGTGCCAGCAGCACAACCGGGACAAATCTCTTCTTC. Translating gives CASSTTGTNLFF.

This CDR3 reads CAISQTGAGETQYF. The CDR3 nucleotides are TGTGCCATCAGCCAAACAGGGGCAGGAGAGACCCAGTACTTC. V and J are TRBV10-3 and TRBJ2-5; 7 bases align to TRBD1. The CDR3 is 14 amino acids. Germline V CDR1 and CDR2: ENHRY, SYGVKD. V was pared by 6 bases and J by 4 bases, with 8 bases of the junction left unmatched.

This clone was seen many times. The V call is TRBV28, the J call TRBJ2-7, with D unresolved. Germline values: CDR1 MDHEN, CDR2 SYDVKM. This CDR3 is 14 amino acids long. V was trimmed by 8 bases and J by 2 bases, leaving 16 bases between them. CDR3 nucleotide sequence: TGTGCCAGCCGAATTTCCAGAACCCCCTACGAGCAGTACTTC. It encodes CASRISRTPYEQYF.

Written as DNA, the CDR3 is TGTGCCAGTAGTATGGGGGGATGGGTGAACACTGAAGCTTTCTTT. Residues: CASSMGGWVNTEAFF. The chain has TRBV19 and TRBJ1-1, with a weak D call TRBD1 (5 bases). Germline-derived CDR1 and CDR2 are LNHDA and SQIVND (reference sequence). The CDR3 has 15 amino acids. The V end lost 3 bases, the J end lost 0 bases, and 11 bases lay between the germline ends.

The chain employs TRBV6-5 and TRBJ1-4; no reliable D call. This CDR3 region has 15 residues. Trimming took 7 bases from V and 0 from J, leaving 12 bases between them. Germline assignment: CDR1 MNHEY and CDR2 SVGAGI. The CDR3 loop is CASMAGPATNEKLFF. The CDR3 DNA reads as TGTGCCAGCATGGCGGGTCCTGCAACTAATGAAAAACTGTTTTTT.

The rearrangement joins TRBV9 to TRBJ2-3, with 9 bases matching TRBD2. CDR1 and CDR2 (germline): SGDLS, YYNGEE. V trimming: 4 bases; J trimming: 3 bases; junction bases outside the gene matches: 9. The CDR3 is 16 residues long. CDR3 DNA sequence: TGTGCCAGCAGCATGCTCAGCGGGGGGATTACAGATACGCAGTATTTT. This translates into CASSMLSGGITDTQYF.

The gene calls are TRBV7-9 and TRBJ1-4; D is ambiguous. The germline V and J ends were trimmed by 5 bases and 0 bases, with 7 bases remaining between them. In germline, CDR1 is SEHNR, CDR2 FQNEAQ (reference sequence). The CDR3 is made up of 14 amino acids. This CDR3 is CASSPRATNEKLFF. The CDR3 coding sequence is TGTGCCAGCAGCCCGCGAGCAACTAATGAAAAACTGTTTTTT.

The J gene is TRBJ1-3, the V gene TRBV5-6; D not certain. This CDR3 comprises 15 residues. Germline CDR1 SGHDT, CDR2 YYEEEE. V lost 0 bases, J lost 0 bases, and 7 bases lay in between. Here the CDR3 DNA reads TGTGCCAGCAGCTTGGGCTACAGCTCTGGAAACACCATATATTTT. The encoded protein is CASSLGYSSGNTIYF.

The chain links TRBV4-1 to TRBJ1-5; 9 nucleotides line up with TRBD1. Germline CDR1 MGHRA, CDR2 YSYEKL. This CDR3 contains 16 residues. The J segment lost 8 bases and the V segment lost 3 bases, leaving 11 bases of the junction unmatched. Here the CDR3 reads CASSQIEQGAGKPQHF. In DNA, the CDR3 is TGCGCCAGCAGCCAGATCGAACAGGGGGCCGGGAAGCCCCAGCATTTT.

This clone appeared a few times. The chain recombines TRBV19 with TRBJ1-4, with a tentative D call TRBD1 (5 bases). Germline CDR1 LNHDA, CDR2 SQIVND (reference sequence). The CDR3 loop spans 15 amino acids. V was pared by 0 bases and J by 4 bases, with 9 bases between. The chain's CDR3 is CASSIETALNEKLFF. CDR3 sequence (DNA): TGTGCCAGTAGTATAGAGACAGCACTTAATGAAAAACTGTTTTTT.

The chain uses TRBV11-3 and TRBJ2-1; 11 nucleotides align to TRBD1. Germline V lookup: CDR1 SGHNT, CDR2 YENEEA. The CDR3 has 16 amino acids. V was pared by 5 bases and J by 7 bases, with 10 bases of the junction left unmatched. The CDR3 bases are TGTGCCAGCAGCCAAGGACAGGGGGCGGGCATAAATGAGCAGTTCTTC. It is translated as CASSQGQGAGINEQFF.

The count of this clone is one. The J gene is TRBJ1-3, the V gene TRBV7-6; D is perhaps TRBD1 (6 bases). CDR3 length: 14 amino acids. The germline V gene encodes CDR1 SGHVS and CDR2 FNYEAQ. Trimming took off 5 bases at V and 5 bases at J, with 13 bases between the two ends. DNA for the CDR3: TGTGCCAGCAGCGTGGGGGCAGGACGAAACACCATATATTTT. This codes for CASSVGAGRNTIYF.

CDR3 DNA: TGTGCCAGCAGTGAAGGGACAGGGAGTGCCGGGGAGCTGTTTTTT. Residues: CASSEGTGSAGELFF. J is TRBJ2-2 and V is TRBV6-4, with 9 bases fitting TRBD1. Germline values: CDR1 MRHNA, CDR2 SNTAGT. This CDR3 contains 15 residues. Germline trimming cut 3 bases from V and 6 bases from J; bases unmatched to any gene: 5.

This clone was counted once. The V gene is TRBV4-1, the J gene TRBJ1-5; D might be TRBD1 (6 bases). CDR1 is MGHRA and CDR2 is YSYEKL in the germline V gene. The length of the CDR3 is 16 residues. Trimming shortened V by 0 bases and J by 3 bases, and 12 bases separated the two germline ends. CDR3 nucleotides: TGCGCCAGCAGCCAAGAAGGGGGGGGGCACAATCAGCCCCAGCATTTT. Translation: CASSQEGGGHNQPQHF.

CDR3 nucleotide sequence: TGTGCCAGTAGTAATCCCGAGGTCAATACGCAGTATTTT. Its translation: CASSNPEVNTQYF. The V call is TRBV19, the J call TRBJ2-3; D not certain. This CDR3 spans 13 amino acids. CDR1 and CDR2 (germline): LNHDA, SQIVND (reference sequence). Trimming shortened V by 4 bases and J by 7 bases, and 12 bases separated the two germline ends.

The chain recombines TRBV19 with TRBJ1-1, with 8 bases aligning to TRBD1. Germline V gene sequence: CDR1 LNHDA, CDR2 SQIVND (reference sequence). The CDR3 sequence is 16 residues long. V gave up 8 bases and J gave up 0 bases; unmatched junction bases: 11. The CDR3 coding sequence is TGTGCCAGTGACAGGGGATGGACGAGCATGAACACTGAAGCTTTCTTT. Protein: CASDRGWTSMNTEAFF.